Listed here are 13 T cell receptor beta chains from one sample, sequenced in a study of cytomegalovirus exposure and HLA in healthy donors. 13 Jbeta primers and 60 Vbeta primers were used for the PCR. Profiling relied on immunoSEQ multiplex PCR, and the TCRdb table lists in-frame clones only, not all of them. This sample's table has roughly 80,000 clones. Sequencing was performed on PBMCs. The receptors here all came from a girl aged 10 to 17 in good health and CMV-seropositive.

The gene calls are TRBV4-3 and TRBJ1-4; D is uncertain. The V and J ends lost 0 bases and 11 bases respectively, with 16 bases between them. CDR1 and CDR2 from the germline V gene are LGHNA and YSLEER. The CDR3 has 15 amino acids. The CDR3 here is CASSQDLGDDGKLFF. CDR3 sequence (DNA): TGCGCCAGCAGCCAAGATCTGGGAGACGACGGGAAACTGTTTTTT.

The chain recombines TRBV18 with TRBJ2-1, with 14 bases matching TRBD2. Germline V gene data show CDR1 as KGHSH and CDR2 as LQKENI. Trimming removed 5 bases from V and 9 bases from J; junction bases left unmatched: 6. This CDR3 contains 15 residues. The CDR3 protein is CASSVTSGGAGEQFF. The DNA of the CDR3 is TGTGCCAGCTCAGTGACTAGCGGGGGGGCCGGTGAGCAGTTCTTC.

This chain uses TRBV7-7 with TRBJ2-1, with D possibly TRBD1 on 6 matching bases. V lost 1 base to trimming and J lost 3 bases, with 10 bases between them. Germline V gives CDR1 SSHAT, CDR2 FNYEAQ (reference sequence). The CDR3 spans 15 residues. The CDR3 nucleotides read TGTGCCAGCAGCTTAGGGCGGACAGACTACAATGAGCAGTTCTTC. This translates into CASSLGRTDYNEQFF. The full variable domain, rest sourced from reference TRBV7-7 and TRBJ2-1, is GAGVSQSPRYKVTKRGQDVTLRCDPISSHATLYWYQQALGQGPEFLTYFNYEAQPDKSGLPSDRFSAERPEGSISTLTIQRTEQRDSAMYRCASSLGRTDYNEQFFGPGTRLTVL.

J is TRBJ2-6 and V is TRBV15; possibly TRBD2 for D (6 bases). V lost 5 bases and J lost 4, with 12 bases in between. Looked up from germline, CDR1 is LNHNV and CDR2 is YYDKDF (reference sequence). The CDR3 has 15 amino acids. The CDR3 loop reads CATSPGGSGANVLTF. In DNA, the CDR3 is TGTGCCACCAGCCCCGGAGGGTCCGGGGCCAACGTCCTGACTTTC.

V usage is TRBV11-2 and J usage is TRBJ2-4; 10 bases line up with TRBD1. Looked up from germline, CDR1 is SGHAT and CDR2 is FQNNGV. V was pared by 1 base and J by 8 bases, with 2 bases of the junction left unmatched. The CDR3 is 14 amino acids. The CDR3 sequence is CASSLGTGGYIQYF. The CDR3 DNA is TGTGCCAGCAGCTTAGGGACAGGGGGGTACATTCAGTACTTC.

CDR3: CASSLTGYEQYF. As DNA, the CDR3 is TGTGCCAGCAGTTTAACAGGTTACGAGCAGTACTTC. This chain uses TRBV6-1 with TRBJ2-7, with D tentatively TRBD1 (5 bases). The CDR3 spans 12 residues. Germline CDR1 reads MNHNS; CDR2 reads SASEGT. Trimming cost V 5 bases and J 4 bases, with 9 bases left between them.

The chain has TRBV7-9 and TRBJ2-3; D perhaps matches TRBD2 (5 bases). CDR1 SEHNR and CDR2 FQNEAQ come from the germline V gene (reference sequence). Trimming cost V 2 bases and J 0 bases, with 12 bases left between them. The CDR3 runs to 16 residues. CDR3 region: CASSLLQTGSTDTQYF. The CDR3 nucleotides are TGTGCCAGCAGCTTATTACAGACGGGAAGCACAGATACGCAGTATTTT.

The V call is TRBV4-1, the J call TRBJ1-1; tentative D call: TRBD1 (6 bases). There are 15 residues in the CDR3. The V end lost 1 base, the J end lost 7 bases, and 16 bases lay between the germline ends. The germline V gene encodes CDR1 MGHRA and CDR2 YSYEKL. This chain's CDR3 is CASSQGPLGGGEAFF. Here the CDR3 DNA reads TGCGCCAGCAGCCAAGGCCCTTTGGGAGGGGGTGAAGCTTTCTTT.

The gene calls are TRBV27 and TRBJ2-2; D might be TRBD1 (5 bases). CDR3 length: 14 amino acids. The V end lost 5 bases, the J end lost 2 bases, and 9 bases lay between the germline ends. The germline CDR1 and CDR2 sequences are MNHEY and SMNVEV (reference sequence). CDR3 loop: CASSLQGNTGELFF. In nucleotides, the CDR3 is TGTGCCAGCAGTCTTCAGGGAAACACCGGGGAGCTGTTTTTT.

The chain joins TRBV11-2 to TRBJ2-7, with TRBD2 matching over 9 bases. Germline CDR1 and CDR2: SGHAT and FQNNGV. The CDR3 length is 15 residues. With 0 bases clipped from V and 2 bases from J, the junction kept 2 bases outside the gene matches. The CDR3: CASSLEAGGTYEQYF. CDR3 DNA: TGTGCCAGCAGCTTAGAAGCGGGGGGAACCTACGAGCAGTACTTC.

The rearrangement joins TRBV6-1 to TRBJ1-5; D remains unclear. CDR3 length equals 15 residues. V lost 3 bases to trimming and J lost 4 bases, with 13 bases between them. Germline CDR1 MNHNS, CDR2 SASEGT. The CDR3 sequence: CASSDLGAVNQPQHF. CDR3 DNA: TGTGCCAGCAGTGACCTGGGAGCAGTTAATCAGCCCCAGCATTTT.

The chain recombines TRBV5-4 with TRBJ2-7; 9 nucleotides align to TRBD1. The CDR3 has 14 amino acids. The germline V gene encodes CDR1 SGHNT and CDR2 YYREEE (reference sequence). V was pared by 2 bases and J by 2 bases, with 2 bases of the junction left unmatched. CDR3 sequence: CASSFGTGTYEQYF. DNA for the CDR3: TGTGCCAGCAGCTTTGGGACAGGGACCTACGAGCAGTACTTC.

The chain uses TRBV6-1 and TRBJ2-7; TRBD2 might be the D (7 bases). V lost 2 bases, J lost 1 base, and 9 bases lay in between. The germline V gene encodes CDR1 MNHNS and CDR2 SASEGT. The CDR3 runs 14 residues. CDR3 DNA sequence: TGTGCCAGCAGTGAAAGGGGGGGTTCCTACGAGCAGTACGTC. This gives the protein CASSERGGSYEQYV.